These 14 T cell receptor beta chains originate from one sample sequenced in a study of blood T cell repertoires in COVID-19. Measured with immunoSEQ multiplex PCR; TCRdb has only the in-frame clones, and not every one. The table records about 240,000 clones, around 85% of them present only once. Material for sequencing was peripheral blood. All receptors derive from a woman older than 75 with acute or convalescent COVID-19.

The chain couples TRBV29-1 to TRBJ1-5; D is uncertain. There are 13 residues in the CDR3. The V end lost 4 bases, the J end lost 3 bases, and 10 bases lay between the germline ends. CDR1 is SQVTM and CDR2 is ANQGSEA in the germline V gene. The CDR3 DNA follows: TGCAGCGTTGCAAACGGAGTCAATCAGCCCCAGCATTTT. It encodes CSVANGVNQPQHF.

This sequence joins TRBV27 and TRBJ1-2, with a tentative D call TRBD1 (5 bases). There are 15 residues in the CDR3. Deletions cut 5 bases from V and 1 base from J, with 14 bases between. CDR1 and CDR2 from the germline V gene are MNHEY and SMNVEV (reference sequence). Here the CDR3 reads CASSLDGQINYGYTF. The CDR3 DNA reads as TGTGCCAGCAGTCTAGACGGACAAATTAACTATGGCTACACCTTC.

V usage is TRBV5-6 and J usage is TRBJ1-1, with 7 bases identical to TRBD1. The CDR3 loop spans 14 amino acids. Looked up from germline, CDR1 is SGHDT and CDR2 is YYEEEE. The trim removed 4 bases at V and 4 bases at J, leaving 7 bases unmatched. Written as DNA, the CDR3 is TGTGCCAGCAGCATCACAGGGGCGGGCACTGAAGCTTTCTTT. Residues: CASSITGAGTEAFF.

This clone has only one observation. The CDR3 DNA reads as TGTGCCAGCAGTGGGACAGGGTTTATTACTGAAGCTTTCTTT. Amino acids: CASSGTGFITEAFF. The chain couples TRBV2 to TRBJ1-1; 8 bases match TRBD1. Trimming cost V 4 bases and J 5 bases; bases outside gene matches: 6. Per the germline V gene, CDR1 is SNHLY and CDR2 is FYNNEI. The CDR3 consists of 14 residues. The full variable domain, in which reference TRBV2 and TRBJ1-1 provide the parts outside the CDR3, is EPEVTQTPSHQVTQMGQEVILRCVPISNHLYFYWYRQILGQKVEFLVSFYNNEISEKSEIFDDQFSVERPDGSNFTLKIRSTKLEDSAMYFCASSGTGFITEAFFGQGTRLTVV.

The V and J genes are TRBV5-4 and TRBJ1-6; D is uncertain. Germline CDR1 reads SGHNT; CDR2 reads YYREEE (reference sequence). The length of the CDR3 is 15 residues. V shed 1 base and J shed 15 bases, with 20 bases lying between them. CDR3 bases: TGTGCCAGCAGCTTGAACCCAGCCTCATCGGAGAACCTCCACTTT. Protein product: CASSLNPASSENLHF.

On this clone itself: Other DNA sequences in the sample encode the same CDR3. The chain carries TRBV5-6 and TRBJ1-2; possible D gene TRBD1, 5 bases. Germline V gene lookup returns CDR1 SGHDT and CDR2 YYEEEE. This CDR3 comprises 12 residues. Trimming stripped 0 bases from V and 8 bases from J, with 8 bases between. The CDR3 region has the DNA TGTGCCAGCAGCTTGGCAGGGTACGGCTACACCTTC. The encoded protein is CASSLAGYGYTF.

This clone is a singleton in its sample. The V call is TRBV6-9, the J call TRBJ2-5; D remains ambiguous. The V gene lost 0 bases and the J gene lost 1 base, with 6 bases spanning the gap. Germline assignment: CDR1 MNHGY and CDR2 SVAAGI. The CDR3 runs to 14 residues. The CDR3 DNA sequence: TGTGCCAGCAGTTATTCGAGGATCCAAGAGACCCAGTACTTC. Amino acid sequence: CASSYSRIQETQYF.

The gene calls are TRBV28 and TRBJ1-2; no definite D call. Trimming shortened V by 4 bases and J by 4 bases, and 10 bases separated the two germline ends. This CDR3 comprises 13 residues. From germline, CDR1 is MDHEN and CDR2 SYDVKM. CDR3 bases: TGTGCCAGCAGTTCCCAGGATTCCTATGGCTACACCTTC. This encodes CASSSQDSYGYTF.

V and J are TRBV30 and TRBJ1-3; the D gene is possibly TRBD1 (5 bases). Per the germline V gene, CDR1 is GTSNPN and CDR2 is SVGIG (reference sequence). Trimming stripped 1 base from V and 4 bases from J, with 14 bases between. The CDR3 length is 15 residues. The CDR3 sequence is CAWSDGDFEGNTIYF. In DNA form, the CDR3 reads TGTGCCTGGAGTGATGGGGACTTTGAGGGAAACACCATATATTTT.

This sequence joins TRBV7-8 and TRBJ1-5; 8 nucleotides match TRBD1. The CDR3 has 15 residues. The V segment lost 5 bases and the J segment 7 bases; nucleotides outside the gene matches: 10. Germline V lookup: CDR1 SGHVS, CDR2 FQNEAQ. CDR3 sequence (DNA): TGTGCCAGCAGCGGACAGGGTCTGCGCGGACAGCCCCAGCATTTT. Amino acids: CASSGQGLRGQPQHF.

The chain combines TRBV18 with TRBJ1-2; D gene uncertain. Germline values: CDR1 KGHSH, CDR2 LQKENI. Trimming took 6 bases from V and 8 from J, leaving 25 bases between them. The CDR3 spans 16 residues. CDR3 DNA: TGTGCCAGCTCCCGACTTCCAGGAGGGCAGGAATCGGGCTACACCTTC. Protein sequence: CASSRLPGGQESGYTF. The full variable domain, in which reference TRBV18 and TRBJ1-2 provide the parts outside the CDR3, is NAGVMQNPRHLVRRRGQEARLRCSPMKGHSHVYWYRQLPEEGLKFMVYLQKENIIDESGMPKERFSAEFPKEGPSILRIQQVVRGDSAAYFCASSRLPGGQESGYTFGSGTRLTVV.

The chain joins TRBV5-1 to TRBJ2-5; the match to TRBD1 covers 8 bases. The germline CDR1 and CDR2 sequences are SGHRS and YFSETQ. V gave up 5 bases and J gave up 2 bases; unmatched junction bases: 8. This CDR3 has 15 residues. CDR3 region: CASRTRTGTQETQYF. The CDR3 DNA reads TGCGCCAGCAGAACCCGGACAGGGACTCAAGAGACCCAGTACTTC.

The chain's CDR3 is CASSVEFRGNYGYTF. Written as DNA, the CDR3 is TGTGCCAGCAGCGTAGAGTTTCGGGGTAACTATGGCTACACCTTC. The chain links TRBV9 to TRBJ1-2; the D is unclear. The CDR3 runs to 15 residues. Germline V gene lookup returns CDR1 SGDLS and CDR2 YYNGEE. Trimming left V 0 bases short and J 1 base short, with 10 bases between.

This clone has a handful of counts. This chain uses TRBV4-2 with TRBJ2-7; D is possibly TRBD2 (6 bases). V was cut by 2 bases and J by 6 bases, with 23 bases left in between. The CDR3 sequence is 17 residues long. From germline, CDR1 is LGHNA and CDR2 YNFKEQ. For the CDR3, the DNA is TGTGCCAGCAGCCAACTAGGGGCCGCAGGAGGGTACGTCGAGCAGTACTTC. It yields the protein CASSQLGAAGGYVEQYF.